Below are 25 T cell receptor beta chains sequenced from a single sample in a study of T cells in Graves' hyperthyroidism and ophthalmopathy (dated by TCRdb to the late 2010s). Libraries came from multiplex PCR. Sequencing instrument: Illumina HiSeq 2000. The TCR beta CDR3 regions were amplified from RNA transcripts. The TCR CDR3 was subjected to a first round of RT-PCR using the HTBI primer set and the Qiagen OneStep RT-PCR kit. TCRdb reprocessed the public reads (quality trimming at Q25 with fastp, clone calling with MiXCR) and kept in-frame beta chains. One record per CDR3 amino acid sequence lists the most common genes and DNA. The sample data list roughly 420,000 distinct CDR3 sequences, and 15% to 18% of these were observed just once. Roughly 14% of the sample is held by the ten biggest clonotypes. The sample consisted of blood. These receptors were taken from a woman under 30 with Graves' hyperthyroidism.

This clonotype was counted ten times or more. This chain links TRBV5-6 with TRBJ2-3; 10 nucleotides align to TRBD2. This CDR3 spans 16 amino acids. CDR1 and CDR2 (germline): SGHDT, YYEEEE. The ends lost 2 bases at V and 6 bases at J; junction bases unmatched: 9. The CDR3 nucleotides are TGTGCCAGCAGCTTCCCTAGCGGGGGCCCAAGGGATACGCAGTATTTT. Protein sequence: CASSFPSGGPRDTQYF. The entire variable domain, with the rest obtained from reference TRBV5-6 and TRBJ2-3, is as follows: DAGVTQSPTHLIKTRGQQVTLRCSPKSGHDTVSWYQQALGQGPQFIFQYYEEEERQRGNFPDRFSGHQFPNYSSELNVNALLLGDSALYLCASSFPSGGPRDTQYFGPGTRLTVL.

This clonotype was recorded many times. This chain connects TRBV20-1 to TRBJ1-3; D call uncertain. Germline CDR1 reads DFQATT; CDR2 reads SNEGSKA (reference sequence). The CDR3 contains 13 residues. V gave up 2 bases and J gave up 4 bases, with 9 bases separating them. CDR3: CSARRHGGNTIYF. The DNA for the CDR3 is TGCAGTGCTAGAAGGCATGGAGGAAACACCATATATTTT.

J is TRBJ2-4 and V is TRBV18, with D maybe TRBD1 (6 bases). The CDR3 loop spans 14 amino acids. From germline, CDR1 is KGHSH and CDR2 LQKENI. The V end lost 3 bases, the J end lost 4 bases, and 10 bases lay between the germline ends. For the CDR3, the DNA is TGTGCCAGCTCACCCAGGGACATAAAAAACATTCAGTACTTC. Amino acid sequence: CASSPRDIKNIQYF.

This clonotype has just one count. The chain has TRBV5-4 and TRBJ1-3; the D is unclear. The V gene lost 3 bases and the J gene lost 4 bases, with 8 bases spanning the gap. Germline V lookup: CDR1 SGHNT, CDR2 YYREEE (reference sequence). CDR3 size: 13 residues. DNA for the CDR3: TGTGCCAGCAGCTCCAACCCAGGAAACACCATATATTTT. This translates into CASSSNPGNTIYF.

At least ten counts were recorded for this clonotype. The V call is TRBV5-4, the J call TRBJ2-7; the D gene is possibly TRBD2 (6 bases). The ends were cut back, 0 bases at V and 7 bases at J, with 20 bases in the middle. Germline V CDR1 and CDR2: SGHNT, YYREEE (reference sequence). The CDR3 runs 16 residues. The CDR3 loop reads CASSLDGRNGGKEQYF. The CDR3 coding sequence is TGTGCCAGCAGCTTGGACGGGAGAAATGGAGGGAAGGAGCAGTACTTC.

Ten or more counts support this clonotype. The CDR3: CASSYSTGVGNQPQHF. The CDR3, as DNA: TGTGCCAGCAGTTACTCGACGGGAGTTGGCAATCAGCCCCAGCATTTT. This chain uses TRBV6-7 with TRBJ1-5; D call uncertain. TRBV6-7 is flagged as an ORF with uncertain function. The V end was cut by 0 bases, the J end by 2 bases, with 11 bases between. The CDR3 is 16 amino acids.

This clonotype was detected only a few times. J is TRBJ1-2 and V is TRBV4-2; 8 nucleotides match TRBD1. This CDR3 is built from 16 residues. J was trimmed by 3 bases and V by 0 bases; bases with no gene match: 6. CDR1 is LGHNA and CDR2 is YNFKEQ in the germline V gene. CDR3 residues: CASSQDQGARDYGYTF. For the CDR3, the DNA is TGTGCCAGCAGCCAAGACCAGGGGGCGCGGGACTATGGCTACACCTTC.

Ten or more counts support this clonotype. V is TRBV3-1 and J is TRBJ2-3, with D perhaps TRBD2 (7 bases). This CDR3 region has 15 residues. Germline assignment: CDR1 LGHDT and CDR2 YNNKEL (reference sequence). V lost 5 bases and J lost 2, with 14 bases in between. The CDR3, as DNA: TGTGCCAGCAGCTCCCGAGGGGGGGTCACAGATACGCAGTATTTT. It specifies CASSSRGGVTDTQYF.

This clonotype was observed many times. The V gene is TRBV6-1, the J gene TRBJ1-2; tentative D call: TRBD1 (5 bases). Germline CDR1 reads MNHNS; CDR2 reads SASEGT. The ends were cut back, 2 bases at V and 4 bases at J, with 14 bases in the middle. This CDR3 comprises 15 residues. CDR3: CASSERPVGGYGYTF. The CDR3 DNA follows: TGTGCCAGCAGTGAACGCCCTGTCGGGGGCTATGGCTACACCTTC.

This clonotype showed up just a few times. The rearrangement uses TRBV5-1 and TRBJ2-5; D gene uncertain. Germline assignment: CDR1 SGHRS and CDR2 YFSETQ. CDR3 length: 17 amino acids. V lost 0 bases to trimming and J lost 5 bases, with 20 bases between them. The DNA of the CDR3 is TGCGCCAGCAGCTTGGGGCTAAAGGGAAGGGAATTGGAGACCCAGTACTTC. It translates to CASSLGLKGRELETQYF.

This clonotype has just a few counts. CDR3 region: CASSPLARGSYNEQFF. The CDR3 DNA follows: TGTGCCAGCAGCCCGCTAGCGAGGGGATCGTACAATGAGCAGTTCTTC. V and J are TRBV7-2 and TRBJ2-1, with D possibly TRBD2 on 6 matching bases. CDR3 length: 16 amino acids. Germline CDR1 is SGHTA and CDR2 is FQGNSA. V was cut by 5 bases and J by 4 bases, with 18 bases left in between.

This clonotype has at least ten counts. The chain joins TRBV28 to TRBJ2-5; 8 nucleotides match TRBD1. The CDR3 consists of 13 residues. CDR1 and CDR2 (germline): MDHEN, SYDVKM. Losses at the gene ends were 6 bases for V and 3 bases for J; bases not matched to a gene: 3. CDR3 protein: CASRPQGEETQYF. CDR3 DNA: TGTGCCAGCAGACCACAGGGGGAAGAGACCCAGTACTTC.

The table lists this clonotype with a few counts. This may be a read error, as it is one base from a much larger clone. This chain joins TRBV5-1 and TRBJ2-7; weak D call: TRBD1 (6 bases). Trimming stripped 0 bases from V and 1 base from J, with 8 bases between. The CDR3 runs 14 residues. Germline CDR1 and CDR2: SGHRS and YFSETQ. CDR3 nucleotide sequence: TGCGCCAGCAGCTTGGACGGACAGTCCTACGAGCAGTACTTC. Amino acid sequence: CASSLDGQSYEQYF.

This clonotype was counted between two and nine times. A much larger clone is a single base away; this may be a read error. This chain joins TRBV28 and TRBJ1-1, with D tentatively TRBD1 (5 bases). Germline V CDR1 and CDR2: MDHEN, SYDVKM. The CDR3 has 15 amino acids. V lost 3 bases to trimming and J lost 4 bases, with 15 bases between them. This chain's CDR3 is CASSFPGTTGTEAFF. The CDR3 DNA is TGTGCCAGCAGTTTCCCTGGGACGACCGGCACTGAAGCTTTCTTT.

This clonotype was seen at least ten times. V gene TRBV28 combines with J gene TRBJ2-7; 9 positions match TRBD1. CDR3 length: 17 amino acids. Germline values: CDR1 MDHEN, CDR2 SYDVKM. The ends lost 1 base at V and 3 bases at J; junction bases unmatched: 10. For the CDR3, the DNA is TGTGCCAGCAGTTTATATACAGGGACAGGGATTAACTACGAGCAGTACTTC. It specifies CASSLYTGTGINYEQYF.

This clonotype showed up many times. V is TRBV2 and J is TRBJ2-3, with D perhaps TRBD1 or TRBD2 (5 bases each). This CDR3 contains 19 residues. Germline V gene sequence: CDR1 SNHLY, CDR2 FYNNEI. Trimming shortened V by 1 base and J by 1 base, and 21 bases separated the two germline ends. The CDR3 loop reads CASSEEEGSSEFGTDTQYF. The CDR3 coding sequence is TGTGCCAGCAGTGAAGAAGAGGGGAGTAGCGAGTTTGGCACAGATACGCAGTATTTT.

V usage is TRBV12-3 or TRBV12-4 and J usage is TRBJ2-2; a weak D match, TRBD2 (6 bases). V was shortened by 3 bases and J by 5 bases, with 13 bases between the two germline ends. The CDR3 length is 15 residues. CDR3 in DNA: TGTGCCAGCAGTTTGTCGTCTCTAGCGACCGGGGAGCTGTTTTTT. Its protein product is CASSLSSLATGELFF.

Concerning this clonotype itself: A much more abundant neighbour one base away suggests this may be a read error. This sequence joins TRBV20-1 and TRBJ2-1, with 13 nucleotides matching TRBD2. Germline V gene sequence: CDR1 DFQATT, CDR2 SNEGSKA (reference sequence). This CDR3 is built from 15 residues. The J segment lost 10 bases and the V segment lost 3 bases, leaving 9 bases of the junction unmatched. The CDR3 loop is CSASPGLAGIREQFF. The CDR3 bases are TGCAGTGCTAGTCCGGGACTAGCGGGAATACGCGAGCAGTTCTTC.

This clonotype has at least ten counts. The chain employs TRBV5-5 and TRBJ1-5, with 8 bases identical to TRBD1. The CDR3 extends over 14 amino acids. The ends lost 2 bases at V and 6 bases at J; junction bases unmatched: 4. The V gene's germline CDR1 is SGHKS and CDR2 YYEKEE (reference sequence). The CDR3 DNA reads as TGTGCCAGCAGCTTTGGACAGGGAATTCAGCCCCAGCATTTT. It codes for CASSFGQGIQPQHF.

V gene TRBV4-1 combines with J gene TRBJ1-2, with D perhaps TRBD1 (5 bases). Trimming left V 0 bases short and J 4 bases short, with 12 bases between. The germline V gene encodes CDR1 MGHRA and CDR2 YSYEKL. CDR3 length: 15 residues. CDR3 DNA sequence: TGCGCCAGCAGCCAAGAGGCGGGACTGGGCTATGGCTACACCTTC. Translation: CASSQEAGLGYGYTF.

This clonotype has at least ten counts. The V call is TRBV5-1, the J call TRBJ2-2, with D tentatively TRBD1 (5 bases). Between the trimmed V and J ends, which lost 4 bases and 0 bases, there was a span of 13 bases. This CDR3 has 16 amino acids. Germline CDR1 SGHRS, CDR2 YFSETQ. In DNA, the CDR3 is TGCGCCAGCAGCCATGACAAGGGGACGAACACCGGGGAGCTGTTTTTT. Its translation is CASSHDKGTNTGELFF. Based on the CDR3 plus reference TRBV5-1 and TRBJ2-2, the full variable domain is KAGVTQTPRYLIKTRGQQVTLSCSPISGHRSVSWYQQTPGQGLQFLFEYFSETQRNKGNFPGRFSGRQFSNSRSEMNVSTLELGDSALYLCASSHDKGTNTGELFFGEGSRLTVL.

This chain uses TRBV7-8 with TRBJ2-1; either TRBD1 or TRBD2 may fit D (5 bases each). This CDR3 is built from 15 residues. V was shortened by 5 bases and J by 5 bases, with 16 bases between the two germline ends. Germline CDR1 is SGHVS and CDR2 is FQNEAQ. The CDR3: CASSLWGTGNNEQFF. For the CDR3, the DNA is TGTGCCAGCAGCCTATGGGGGACGGGAAACAATGAGCAGTTCTTC.

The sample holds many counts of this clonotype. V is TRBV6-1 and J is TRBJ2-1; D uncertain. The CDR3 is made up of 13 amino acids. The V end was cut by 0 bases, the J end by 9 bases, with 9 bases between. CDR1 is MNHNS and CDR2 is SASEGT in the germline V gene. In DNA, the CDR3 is TGTGCCAGCAGTGAAGCTCGAGCCCTTGAGCAGTTCTTC. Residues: CASSEARALEQFF.

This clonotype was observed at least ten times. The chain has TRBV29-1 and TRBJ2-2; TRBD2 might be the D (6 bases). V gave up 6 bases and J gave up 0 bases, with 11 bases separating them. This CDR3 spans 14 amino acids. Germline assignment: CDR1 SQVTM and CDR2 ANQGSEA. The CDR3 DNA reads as TGCAGCGTCGCTGGACTAACGAACACCGGGGAGCTGTTTTTT. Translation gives CSVAGLTNTGELFF.

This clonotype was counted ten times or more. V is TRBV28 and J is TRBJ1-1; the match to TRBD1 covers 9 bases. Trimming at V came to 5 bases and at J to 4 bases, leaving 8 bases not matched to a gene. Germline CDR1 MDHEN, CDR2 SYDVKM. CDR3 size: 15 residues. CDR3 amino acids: CASSHVTGGGTEAFF. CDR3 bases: TGTGCCAGCAGTCATGTCACAGGGGGCGGCACTGAAGCTTTCTTT. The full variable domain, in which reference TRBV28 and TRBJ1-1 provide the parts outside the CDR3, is DVKVTQSSRYLVKRTGEKVFLECVQDMDHENMFWYRQDPGLGLRLIYFSYDVKMKEKGDIPEGYSVSREKKERFSLILESASTNQTSMYLCASSHVTGGGTEAFFGQGTRLTVV.